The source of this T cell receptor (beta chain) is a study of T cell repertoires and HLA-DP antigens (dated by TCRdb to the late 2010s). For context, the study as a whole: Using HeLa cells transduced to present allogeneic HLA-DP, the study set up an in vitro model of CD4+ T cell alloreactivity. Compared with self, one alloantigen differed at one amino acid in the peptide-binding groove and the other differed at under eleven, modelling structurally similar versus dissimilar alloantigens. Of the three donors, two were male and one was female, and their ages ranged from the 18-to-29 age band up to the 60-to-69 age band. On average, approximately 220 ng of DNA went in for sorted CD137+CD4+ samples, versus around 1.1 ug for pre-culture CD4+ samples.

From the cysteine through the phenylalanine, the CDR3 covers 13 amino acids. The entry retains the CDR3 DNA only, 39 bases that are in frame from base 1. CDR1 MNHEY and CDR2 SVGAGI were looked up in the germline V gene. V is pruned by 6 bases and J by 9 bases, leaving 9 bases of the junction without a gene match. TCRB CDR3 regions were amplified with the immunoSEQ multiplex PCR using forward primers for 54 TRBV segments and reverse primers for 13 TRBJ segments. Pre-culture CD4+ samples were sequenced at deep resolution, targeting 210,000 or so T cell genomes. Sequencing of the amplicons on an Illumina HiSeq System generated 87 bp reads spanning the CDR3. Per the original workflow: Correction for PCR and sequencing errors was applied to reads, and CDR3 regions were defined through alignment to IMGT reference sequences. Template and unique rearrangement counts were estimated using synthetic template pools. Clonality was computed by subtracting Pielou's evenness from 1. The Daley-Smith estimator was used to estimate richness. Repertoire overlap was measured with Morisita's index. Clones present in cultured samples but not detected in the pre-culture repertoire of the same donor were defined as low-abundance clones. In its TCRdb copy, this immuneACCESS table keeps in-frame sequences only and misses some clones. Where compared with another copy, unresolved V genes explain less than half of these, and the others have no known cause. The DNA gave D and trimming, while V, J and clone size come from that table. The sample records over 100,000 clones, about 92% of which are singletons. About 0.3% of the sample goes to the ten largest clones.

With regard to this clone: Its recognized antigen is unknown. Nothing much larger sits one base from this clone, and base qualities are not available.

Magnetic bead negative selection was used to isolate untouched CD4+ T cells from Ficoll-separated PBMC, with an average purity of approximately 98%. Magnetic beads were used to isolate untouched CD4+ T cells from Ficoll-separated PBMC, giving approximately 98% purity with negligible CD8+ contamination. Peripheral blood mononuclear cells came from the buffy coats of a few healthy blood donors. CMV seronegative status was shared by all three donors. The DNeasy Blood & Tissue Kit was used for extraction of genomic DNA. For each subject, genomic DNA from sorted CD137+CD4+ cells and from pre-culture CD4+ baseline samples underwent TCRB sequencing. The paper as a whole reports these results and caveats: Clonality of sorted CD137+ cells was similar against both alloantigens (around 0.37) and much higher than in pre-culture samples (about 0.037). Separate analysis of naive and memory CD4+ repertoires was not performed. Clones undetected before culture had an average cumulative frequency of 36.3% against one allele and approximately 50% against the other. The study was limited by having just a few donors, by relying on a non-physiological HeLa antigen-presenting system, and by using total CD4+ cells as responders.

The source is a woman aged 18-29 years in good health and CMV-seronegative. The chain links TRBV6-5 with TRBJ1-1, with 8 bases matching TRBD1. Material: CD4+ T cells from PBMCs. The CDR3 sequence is CASRGQGGSKAFF. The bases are TGTGCCAGCAGAGGACAGGGTGGGTCTAAAGCTTTCTTT.